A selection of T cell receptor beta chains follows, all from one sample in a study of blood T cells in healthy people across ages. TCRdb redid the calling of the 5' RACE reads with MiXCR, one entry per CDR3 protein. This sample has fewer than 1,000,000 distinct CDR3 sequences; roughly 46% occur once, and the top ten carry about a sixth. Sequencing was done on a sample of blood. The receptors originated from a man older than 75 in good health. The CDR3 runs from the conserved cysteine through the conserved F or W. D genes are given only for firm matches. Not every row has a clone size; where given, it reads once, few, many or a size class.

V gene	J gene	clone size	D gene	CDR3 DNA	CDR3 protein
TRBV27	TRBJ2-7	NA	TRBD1	TGTGCCAGCAGACTCCGGGACAGGCACTACGAGCAGTACTTC	CASRLRDRHYEQYF
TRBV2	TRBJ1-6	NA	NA	TGTGCCAGCAGTAATGAACAGAGCTCCTATAATTCACCCCTCCACTTT	CASSNEQSSYNSPLHF
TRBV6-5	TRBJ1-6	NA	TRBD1	TGTGCCAGCACCTCGGGGACAGGGTATTCACCCCTCCACTTT	CASTSGTGYSPLHF
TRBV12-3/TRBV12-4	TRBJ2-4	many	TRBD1	TGTGCCAGCAGTAGGGACAGGGAACTGGGCATTCAGTACTTC	CASSRDRELGIQYF
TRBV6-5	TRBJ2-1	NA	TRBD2	TGTGCCAGCAGTATCAGGACTAGCGGGAGATACAATGAGCAGTTCTTC	CASSIRTSGRYNEQFF
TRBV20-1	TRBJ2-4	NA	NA	TGCAGTACTCCAGGCCAGAGGGAGCAGTACTTC	CSTPGQREQYF
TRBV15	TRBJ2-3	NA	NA	TGTGCCCCCAGCAGAGTAACAGGCCCAGATACGCAGTATTTT	CAPSRVTGPDTQYF
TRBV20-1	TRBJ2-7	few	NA	TGCAGTGCTAGAGATCGGCAGGGAAAGACCTACGAGCAGTACTTC	CSARDRQGKTYEQYF
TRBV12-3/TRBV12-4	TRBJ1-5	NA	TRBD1	TGTGCCAGCAGTTGGGGGACAGGGGGACGTCAGCCCCAGCATTTT	CASSWGTGGRQPQHF
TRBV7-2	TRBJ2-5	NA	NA	TGTGTCAGCAGCCGTAATCTACGGATGTACGAGACCCAGTACTTC	CVSSRNLRMYETQYF
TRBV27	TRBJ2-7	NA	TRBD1	TGTGCCAGCAGTTCCCTACAGGGGAACTCCTACGAGCAGTACTTC	CASSSLQGNSYEQYF
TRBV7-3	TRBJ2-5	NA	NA	TGTGCCAGCAGCTTACGTCCCGCGGTGACCCAGTACTTC	CASSLRPAVTQYF
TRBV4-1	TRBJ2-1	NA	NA	TGCGCCAGCAGCCGAGCAGGGACGAACTACAATGAGCAGTTCTTC	CASSRAGTNYNEQFF
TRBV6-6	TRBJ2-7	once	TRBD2	TGTGCCAGCAGTTACTCGAGCGGGGGACAAGGCTACGAGCAGTACTTC	CASSYSSGGQGYEQYF
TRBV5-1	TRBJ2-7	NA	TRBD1	TGCGCCAGCAGCTTGGTTGGGACAGGGCGCTCCTACGAGCAGTACTTC	CASSLVGTGRSYEQYF
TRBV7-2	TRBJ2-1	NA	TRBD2	TGTGCCAGCAGCTTAGTTAGTGGAGGGAGCGGGGGCAATGAGCAGTTCTTC	CASSLVSGGSGGNEQFF
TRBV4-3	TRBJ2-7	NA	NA	TGCGCCAGCAGCCAAGTGGGGGGCGCAATAGCTGAGCAGTACTTC	CASSQVGGAIAEQYF
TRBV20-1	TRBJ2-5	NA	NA	TGCACCGTCCCAGTAGGTGGGACCCAGTACTTC	CTVPVGGTQYF
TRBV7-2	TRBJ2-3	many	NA	TGTGCCAGCAGCCCTACTAGGACGGGCACAGATACGCAGTATTTT	CASSPTRTGTDTQYF
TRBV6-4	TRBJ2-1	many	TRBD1	TGTGCCAGCAGTAAAGGGGGCATCAACAATGAGCAGTTCTTC	CASSKGGINNEQFF
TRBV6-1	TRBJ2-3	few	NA	TGTGCCAGCAGTGAAGCGCTGAGTGGGACAGATACGCAGTATTTT	CASSEALSGTDTQYF
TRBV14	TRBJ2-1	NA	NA	TGTGCCAGCAGTCAGACTACCCACAATGAGCAGTTCTTC	CASSQTTHNEQFF
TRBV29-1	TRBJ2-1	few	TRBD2	TGCAGCGTTCCTCCCACTAGCGGGACACTTACCAATGAGCAGTTCTTC	CSVPPTSGTLTNEQFF
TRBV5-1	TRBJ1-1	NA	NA	TGCGCCAGCAGCGAGAGGGGTCGGGACACTGAAGCTTTCTTT	CASSERGRDTEAFF
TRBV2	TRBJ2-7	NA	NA	TGTGCCAGCAGTGAACTAGTAAACTACGAGCAGTACTTC	CASSELVNYEQYF